These T cell receptor beta chains were read from a single sample in a study of OX40 agonist ivuxolimab in advanced cancers. Sequenced by immunoSEQ multiplex PCR; TCRdb stores in-frame clones only, minus some. The sample lists just under 95,000 clones, around 86% occurring once. Sequenced material: CD4+ or CD8+ T cells sorted from blood, taken in a trial of the OX40 agonist ivuxolimab. The receptors derive from an adult with an advanced solid tumor such as melanoma, head and neck, liver or kidney cancer. Each CDR3 is given with its conserved first and last residue. Each record gives: V gene, J gene, clone size, D gene, CDR3 DNA, CDR3 protein. The D gene is left open where the match is weak. Size is stated for part of the rows, as once, few or many counts, or as a class when the clone is expanded.

TRBV12-5	TRBJ2-3	few	.	TGTGCTAGTGGTTTGGTAGGGTCGTATACGCAGTATTTT	CASGLVGSYTQYF
TRBV18	TRBJ1-2	.	.	TGTGCCAGCTCACCCGGCCAGGGCTATGGTCGGTACACCTTC	CASSPGQGYGRYTF
TRBV11-2	TRBJ2-5	.	TRBD1	TGTGCCAGCAGCCTGACAGGGGCCCTAGAGACCCAGTACTTC	CASSLTGALETQYF
TRBV5-6	TRBJ1-2	.	TRBD1	TGTGCCAGCAGCACAGCCACGACAGGGGGCCTAGGTGGCTACACCTTC	CASSTATTGGLGGYTF
TRBV7-2	TRBJ1-1	.	TRBD1	TGTGCCAGCAGCCTTAACAGGGGGGAAAAAGCTTTCTTT	CASSLNRGEKAFF
TRBV18	TRBJ1-4	.	.	TGTGCCAGCTCACCACCAACACAGAGTGAAAAACTGTTTTTT	CASSPPTQSEKLFF
TRBV14	TRBJ1-6	.	.	TGTGCCAGCAGCCAAGAAGCGGGGGTCGGTAATTCACCCCTCCACTTT	CASSQEAGVGNSPLHF
TRBV7-6	TRBJ1-4	.	.	TGTGCCAGCAGCTTAGGCGGGGCAGAAAAACTGTTTTTT	CASSLGGAEKLFF
TRBV7-9	TRBJ1-1	.	.	TGTGCCAGCAGCTTAGCGGGCCCGAACACTGAAGCTTTCTTT	CASSLAGPNTEAFF
TRBV6-1	TRBJ1-2	.	.	TGTGCCAGCACGTTTGGGGGTAACTATGGCTACACCTTC	CASTFGGNYGYTF
TRBV5-4	TRBJ2-1	.	TRBD1	TGTGCCAGCAGCAAGGAAGGGACAGCGTACAATGAGCAGTTCTTC	CASSKEGTAYNEQFF
TRBV19	TRBJ2-7	.	.	TGTGCCAGTAGTAGCTCCTTGGTTGGCGAGCAGTACTTC	CASSSSLVGEQYF
TRBV4-2	TRBJ2-3	.	TRBD2	TGTGCCAGCAGCCAAGATTCCCAGCGGGGCCTCACAGATACGCAGTATTTT	CASSQDSQRGLTDTQYF
TRBV10-3	TRBJ1-1	few	TRBD1	TGTGCCATCAGAGGTACAGGGGGCGCGGGTGAAGCTTTCTTT	CAIRGTGGAGEAFF
TRBV19	TRBJ1-6	.	TRBD1	TGTGCCAGTAGTACAAGAAGGGACAGGACCACATATTCACCCCTCCACTTT	CASSTRRDRTTYSPLHF
TRBV7-2	TRBJ2-1	.	.	TGTGCCAGCAAGCATCTATTTTACAATGAGCAGTTCTTC	CASKHLFYNEQFF
TRBV7-9	TRBJ1-5	.	.	TGTGCCAGCAGCTTAAATAGCAATCAGCCCCAGCATTTT	CASSLNSNQPQHF
TRBV7-8	TRBJ1-2	.	TRBD1	TGTGCCAGCAGCTCCCGGACAGGTTCCAACTATGGCTACACCTTC	CASSSRTGSNYGYTF
TRBV11-2	TRBJ1-2	.	TRBD1	TGTGCCAGCAGCGACCGAACGGGACAGGGGAACTATGGCTATACCTTC	CASSDRTGQGNYGYTF
TRBV6-5	TRBJ1-2	.	.	TGTGCCAGCAGCCCGAGTTTCTTAGGCCAGAGTCGCTACACCTTC	CASSPSFLGQSRYTF
TRBV7-9	TRBJ1-2	.	TRBD1	TGTGCCAGCAGCTTAGAAAACAGGGGGAAAGGAGGCTACACCTTC	CASSLENRGKGGYTF
TRBV10-3	TRBJ1-5	.	.	TGTGCCATCAGACGACAGTACAATCAGCCCCAGCATTTT	CAIRRQYNQPQHF
TRBV9	TRBJ2-1	.	TRBD2	TGTGCCAGCACTAGAGGGGCGGGGGGGCCCAATGAGCAGTTCTTC	CASTRGAGGPNEQFF
TRBV2	TRBJ1-2	.	TRBD1	TGTGCCAGCAGCCAAGTTGGGACAGGGAGGGGCTATGGCTACACCTTC	CASSQVGTGRGYGYTF
TRBV7-9	TRBJ1-4	.	.	TGTGCCAGCAGCTCTAGAGGGGCCCAGGATGAAAAACTGTTTTTT	CASSSRGAQDEKLFF
TRBV2	TRBJ2-2	.	.	TGTGCCAGCAGTGTTTCCGATTTCGGGGAGCTGTTTTTT	CASSVSDFGELFF
TRBV11-2	TRBJ1-5	few	.	TGTGCCAGCAGCTTAGCAGGGGAGAATCAGCCCCAGCATTTT	CASSLAGENQPQHF
TRBV7-8	TRBJ2-7	.	.	TGTGCCAGCAGCGTACAAAGGGGCGAGCAGTACTTC	CASSVQRGEQYF
TRBV4-3	TRBJ2-3	.	TRBD2	TGCGCCAGCAGCCAAGAGGCTCTAGCGGGGGGGCCCACAGATACGCAGTATTTT	CASSQEALAGGPTDTQYF
TRBV15	TRBJ2-3	.	TRBD2	TGTGCCACCAGCAGGGAATCGACTAGCGGCAACACAGATACGCAGTATTTT	CATSRESTSGNTDTQYF
TRBV30	TRBJ2-7	.	.	TGTGCCTGGGGGGGGCCGGAATGCTCCTACGAGCAGTACTTC	CAWGGPECSYEQYF
TRBV11-2	TRBJ2-3	few	TRBD2	TGTGCCAGCAGACTAGCGGGGCGCACTAGCACAGATACGCAGTATTTT	CASRLAGRTSTDTQYF
TRBV21-1	TRBJ1-2	.	.	TGTGCCAGCAGCAAAGGAAAGGGTGGAGGCTACACCTTC	CASSKGKGGGYTF